This T cell receptor (beta chain) derives from a study of shared clonotypes between healthy human individuals. Notes on the study in general: Sequencing depth was predicted to influence how clonotypes are shared among donors. Naive subsets typically showed greater estimated richness than memory subsets.

The DNA input per sorted-subset replicate PCR was roughly 180 ng, corresponding to roughly 30,000 T cell genomes. Data came from immunoSEQ multiplex PCR; TCRdb stores just in-frame clones and leaves some out. The data contain 2 million to 2.5 million clones, roughly 93% of them singletons. V lost 3 bases and J lost 2, with 10 bases in between. Germline V lookup: CDR1 LNHDA, CDR2 SQIVND (reference sequence). The CDR3 length is 14 residues. Comments on this clone: What it binds is not known. This sample also contains other DNA sequences that code for the same CDR3.

The clonotype comes from a man younger than 35 in good health. Some clones in this sample may be carry-over from other donors' samples. Sequencing was performed on naive CD4+ T cells from PBMCs. Subset described: CD45RA+ positively selected. The chain combines TRBV19 with TRBJ1-2; D remains ambiguous. The CDR3 nucleotides read TGTGCCAGTAGTATGACGGTTACAAACTATGGCTACACCTTC. This encodes CASSMTVTNYGYTF.